These 20 T cell receptor beta chains were all obtained from the same sample, sequenced in a study of cytomegalovirus exposure and HLA in healthy donors. PCR was performed using 60 Vbeta and 13 Jbeta primers. The table came from immunoSEQ multiplex PCR; TCRdb's copy has only in-frame clones and leaves some out. Among 150,000 to 200,000 clones listed, 79% were seen once. Sequencing was performed on PBMCs. The receptors shown here come from a woman between 50 and 59 years old in good health and CMV-seronegative.

This clone was observed a few times. The V and J genes are TRBV11-2 and TRBJ2-7, with TRBD1 identical over 7 bases. The CDR3 runs to 15 residues. V lost 5 bases, J lost 5 bases, and 12 bases stayed unmatched. CDR1 is SGHAT and CDR2 is FQNNGV in the germline V gene. This CDR3 reads CASSPDLTGNDEQYF. The CDR3 DNA sequence: TGTGCCAGCAGCCCGGACCTGACAGGGAACGACGAGCAGTACTTC.

The chain carries TRBV27 and TRBJ1-5, with TRBD1 as a possible D gene (5 bases). CDR1 is MNHEY, CDR2 SMNVEV, per germline (reference sequence). The CDR3 length is 14 residues. Between the trimmed V and J ends, which lost 2 bases and 4 bases, there was a span of 9 bases. CDR3 loop: CASSLGGVNQPQHF. The DNA of the CDR3 is TGTGCCAGCAGTTTAGGGGGGGTTAATCAGCCCCAGCATTTT.

Note on this clone: Germline and junction disagree at one end, which may indicate a read error. The V gene is TRBV18, the J gene TRBJ2-1; possible D gene TRBD1, 7 bases. The CDR3 covers 16 residues. Per the germline V gene, CDR1 is KGHSH and CDR2 is LQKENI. The CDR3 is CTSSPPVRGARDEQFF. CDR3 coding DNA: TGTACCAGCTCACCACCGGTCAGGGGGGCCAGGGATGAGCAGTTCTTC.

J is TRBJ1-6 and V is TRBV5-1, with 9 bases lining up with TRBD1. Germline V gives CDR1 SGHRS, CDR2 YFSETQ. The CDR3 contains 16 residues. V trimming: 0 bases; J trimming: 9 bases; junction bases outside the gene matches: 7. The CDR3 region is CASSLVMGQGTSPLHF. CDR3 bases: TGCGCCAGCAGCTTGGTGATGGGACAGGGAACTTCACCCCTCCACTTT. Combining the CDR3 with reference TRBV5-1 and TRBJ1-6 gives the whole variable domain KAGVTQTPRYLIKTRGQQVTLSCSPISGHRSVSWYQQTPGQGLQFLFEYFSETQRNKGNFPGRFSGRQFSNSRSEMNVSTLELGDSALYLCASSLVMGQGTSPLHFGNGTRLTVT.

The rearrangement joins TRBV2 to TRBJ2-3, with 9 bases fitting TRBD2. Unmatched junction bases numbered 2, after V lost 2 bases and J lost 2 bases. The CDR3 is 15 residues long. From germline, CDR1 is SNHLY and CDR2 FYNNEI. CDR3 bases: TGTGCCAGCAGTGAACTAGCGGGGTACACAGATACGCAGTATTTT. Amino acids: CASSELAGYTDTQYF.

The chain carries TRBV18 and TRBJ2-7; 9 positions match TRBD1. V lost 3 bases and J lost 5; bases outside the gene matches: 8. The CDR3 is 15 amino acids. Germline V gene sequence: CDR1 KGHSH, CDR2 LQKENI. The CDR3 is CASSPRDRDYDEQYF. The CDR3 DNA reads TGTGCCAGCTCACCTCGGGACAGGGATTACGACGAGCAGTACTTC.

The chain links TRBV15 to TRBJ1-5; possibly TRBD1 for D (6 bases). This CDR3 has 13 residues. Germline lookup yields CDR1 LNHNV and CDR2 YYDKDF (reference sequence). Trimming took off 5 bases at V and 5 bases at J, with 10 bases between the two ends. The CDR3 nucleotides are TGTGCCACCAGCTCAGGGGTCGATCAGCCCCAGCATTTT. Protein sequence: CATSSGVDQPQHF.

This clone has only a few counts. The chain couples TRBV4-3 to TRBJ2-2, with 9 bases fitting TRBD2. The CDR3 consists of 16 residues. The V gene's germline CDR1 is LGHNA and CDR2 YSLEER. The J segment lost 5 bases and the V segment lost 1 base, leaving 5 bases of the junction unmatched. This CDR3 is CASSQVASGNTGELFF. In DNA form, the CDR3 reads TGCGCCAGCAGCCAAGTCGCTAGCGGGAATACCGGGGAGCTGTTTTTT.

V is TRBV28 and J is TRBJ2-2, with D tentatively TRBD1 (5 bases). The CDR3 is 12 residues long. V lost 6 bases to trimming and J lost 8 bases, with 10 bases between them. The germline CDR1 and CDR2 sequences are MDHEN and SYDVKM. The CDR3 loop is CASRQAMGELFF. CDR3 DNA: TGTGCCAGCAGACAGGCTATGGGGGAGCTGTTTTTT.

The CDR3, as DNA: TGTGCCAGCAGCTTGAGGGACAGGGGACTTCACCAGCATTTT. Translation: CASSLRDRGLHQHF. V is TRBV5-6 and J is TRBJ1-5, with TRBD1 identical over 10 bases. CDR3 length equals 14 residues. Germline CDR1 is SGHDT and CDR2 is YYEEEE. V was clipped by 1 base and J by 12 bases; unmatched bases: 7.

The rearrangement uses TRBV14 and TRBJ2-2; TRBD1 agrees at 8 bases. The CDR3 consists of 14 residues. Losses at the gene ends were 3 bases for V and 5 bases for J; bases not matched to a gene: 2. Germline-derived CDR1 and CDR2 are SGHDN and FVKESK. CDR3 loop: CASSHTGGTGELFF. The DNA for the CDR3 is TGTGCCAGCAGCCACACAGGGGGGACCGGGGAGCTGTTTTTT. Full variable domain (remainder filled in from reference TRBV14 and TRBJ2-2): EAGVTQFPSHSVIEKGQTVTLRCDPISGHDNLYWYRRVMGKEIKFLLHFVKESKQDESGMPNNRFLAERTGGTYSTLKVQPAELEDSGVYFCASSHTGGTGELFFGEGSRLTVL.

This chain links TRBV11-2 with TRBJ2-1; weak D call: TRBD2 (6 bases). CDR3 length equals 17 residues. V was trimmed by 3 bases and J by 0 bases, leaving 15 bases between them. Germline CDR1 is SGHAT and CDR2 is FQNNGV. The CDR3 DNA reads TGTGCCAGCAGCTTGGGTAGCGGTTTCTCCTCCTACAATGAGCAGTTCTTC. This gives the protein CASSLGSGFSSYNEQFF.

The J gene is TRBJ2-3, the V gene TRBV19; 11 bases fit TRBD1. CDR1 is LNHDA and CDR2 is SQIVND in the germline V gene (reference sequence). The CDR3 is 15 residues long. After removal of 5 bases from V and 2 bases from J, the junction contained 3 bases not matched to a gene. In nucleotides, the CDR3 is TGTGCCAGTAGTGGGACAGGGGGTGCCACAGATACGCAGTATTTT. Its protein product is CASSGTGGATDTQYF.

The rearrangement uses TRBV9 and TRBJ2-1; 8 bases fit TRBD1. Germline V gene data show CDR1 as SGDLS and CDR2 as YYNGEE. The V and J ends lost 3 bases and 1 base, in that order; junction bases with no gene match: 3. The CDR3 sequence is 15 residues long. The CDR3 is CASSADRGSYNEQFF. The CDR3 DNA follows: TGTGCCAGCAGCGCCGACAGGGGTTCCTACAATGAGCAGTTCTTC.

The CDR3 DNA sequence: TGTGCCAGCAGCCCGGACAGAGCTAACTATGGCTACACCTTC. This translates into CASSPDRANYGYTF. J is TRBJ1-2 and V is TRBV7-9, with D possibly matching TRBD1 (6 bases). Germline V gives CDR1 SEHNR, CDR2 FQNEAQ (reference sequence). This CDR3 is built from 14 residues. V dropped 5 bases and J dropped 0 bases, with 10 bases sitting between them.

The chain carries TRBV29-1 and TRBJ1-2; 8 bases align to TRBD1. Trimming took 8 bases from V and 4 from J; bases not matched to a gene: 12. Germline CDR1 is SQVTM and CDR2 is ANQGSEA. The CDR3 loop spans 14 amino acids. The CDR3 region has the DNA TGCAGCTCTCGGACAGGGAGGGATGTCTATGGCTACACCTTC. Amino acid sequence: CSSRTGRDVYGYTF.

This clone was counted a single time. The gene calls are TRBV19 and TRBJ1-5; D ambiguous. Germline V gives CDR1 LNHDA, CDR2 SQIVND (reference sequence). Trimming pared 11 bases from V and 0 bases from J, leaving 14 bases between. This CDR3 spans 14 amino acids. CDR3 residues: CAVGGPYSNQPQHF. The DNA of the CDR3 is TGTGCCGTGGGCGGGCCCTATAGCAATCAGCCCCAGCATTTT.

The chain carries TRBV5-8 and TRBJ1-4; perhaps TRBD1 as D (6 bases). The CDR3 runs 18 residues. Looked up from germline, CDR1 is SGHTS and CDR2 is YDEGEE. V was cut by 3 bases and J by 0 bases, with 18 bases left in between. The CDR3 sequence is CASSWTATYYATNEKLFF. As DNA, the CDR3 is TGTGCCAGCAGCTGGACAGCAACTTATTACGCAACTAATGAAAAACTGTTTTTT. Filled out from reference TRBV5-8 and TRBJ1-4, the complete variable domain reads EAGVTQSPTHLIKTRGQQATLRCSPISGHTSVYWYQQALGLGLQFLLWYDEGEERNRGNFPPRFSGRQFPNYSSELNVNALELEDSALYLCASSWTATYYATNEKLFFGSGTQLSVL.

V usage is TRBV28 and J usage is TRBJ1-4; tentative D call: TRBD1 (5 bases). Germline CDR1 and CDR2: MDHEN and SYDVKM. There are 12 residues in the CDR3. V was clipped by 7 bases and J by 5 bases, with 8 bases between them. The CDR3 here is CASTGGNEKLFF. CDR3 sequence (DNA): TGTGCCAGCACGGGGGGAAATGAAAAACTGTTTTTT.

The genes are TRBV7-2 and TRBJ2-7; the match to TRBD2 covers 7 bases. This CDR3 spans 15 amino acids. Germline trimming cut 3 bases from V and 2 bases from J; bases unmatched to any gene: 7. Germline CDR1 is SGHTA and CDR2 is FQGNSA. The CDR3 DNA reads TGTGCCAGCAGCTTTAAGCGGGGTCCCCCCTACGAGCAGTACTTC. This sequence encodes CASSFKRGPPYEQYF. Supplemented by reference TRBV7-2 and TRBJ2-7, the full variable domain reads GAGVSQSPSNKVTEKGKDVELRCDPISGHTALYWYRQSLGQGLEFLIYFQGNSAPDKSGLPSDRFSAERTGGSVSTLTIQRTQQEDSAVYLCASSFKRGPPYEQYFGPGTRLTVT.